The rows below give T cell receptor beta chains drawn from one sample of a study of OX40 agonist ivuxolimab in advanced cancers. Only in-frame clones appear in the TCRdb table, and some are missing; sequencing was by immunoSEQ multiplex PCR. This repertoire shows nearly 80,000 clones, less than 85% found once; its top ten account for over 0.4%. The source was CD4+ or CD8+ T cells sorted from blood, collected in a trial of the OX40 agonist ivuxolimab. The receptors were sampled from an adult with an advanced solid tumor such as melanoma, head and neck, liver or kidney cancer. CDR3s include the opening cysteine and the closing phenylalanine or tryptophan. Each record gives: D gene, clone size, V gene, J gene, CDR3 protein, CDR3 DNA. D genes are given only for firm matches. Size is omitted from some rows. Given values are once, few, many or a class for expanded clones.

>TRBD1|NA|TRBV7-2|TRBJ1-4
CASSSLPDRGREKLFF
TGTGCCAGCAGCTCGCTCCCCGACAGGGGGAGGGAAAAACTGTTTTTT
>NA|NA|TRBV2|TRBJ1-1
CASSLWGGITEAFF
TGTGCCAGCAGTCTTTGGGGGGGTATCACTGAAGCTTTCTTT
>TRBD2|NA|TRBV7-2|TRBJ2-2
CASSLVSGSVTGELFF
TGTGCCAGCAGCTTAGTCAGCGGGAGTGTTACCGGGGAGCTGTTTTTT
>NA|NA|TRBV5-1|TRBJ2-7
CASSLVAGGGYEQYF
TGCGCCAGCAGCTTGGTTGCAGGGGGAGGGTACGAGCAGTACTTC
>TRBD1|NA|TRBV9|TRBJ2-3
CASSPTLWAGGYTDTQYF
TGTGCCAGCAGCCCCACCCTGTGGGCAGGGGGCTACACAGATACGCAGTATTTT
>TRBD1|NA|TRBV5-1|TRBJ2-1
CASSLQPAGGYNEQFF
TGCGCCAGCAGCTTGCAGCCCGCAGGGGGCTACAATGAGCAGTTCTTC
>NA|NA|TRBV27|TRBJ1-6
CASSLLVRAGRNSPLHF
TGTGCCAGCAGTTTACTTGTTAGGGCAGGTAGAAATTCACCCCTCCACTTT
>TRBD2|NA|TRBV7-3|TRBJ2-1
CASSLTGGRAWGEQFF
TGTGCCAGCAGCTTAACTGGCGGGAGGGCCTGGGGTGAGCAGTTCTTC
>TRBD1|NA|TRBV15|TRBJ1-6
CATSRDRDSRSPLHF
TGTGCCACCAGCAGAGATAGGGACAGCCGTTCACCCCTCCACTTT
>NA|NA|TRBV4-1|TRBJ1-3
CASSQAEGNTIYF
TGCGCCAGCAGCCAAGCCGAGGGAAACACCATATATTTT
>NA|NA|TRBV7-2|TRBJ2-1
CASSITGGGNEQFF
TGTGCCAGCAGCATCACAGGAGGTGGCAATGAGCAGTTCTTC
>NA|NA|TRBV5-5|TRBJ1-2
CASSLYGGEGYTF
TGTGCCAGCAGCTTGTACGGAGGCGAGGGCTACACCTTC
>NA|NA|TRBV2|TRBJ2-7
CASSQGQGDYEQYF
TGTGCCAGCAGCCAGGGCCAGGGAGACTACGAGCAGTACTTC
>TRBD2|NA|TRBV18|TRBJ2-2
CASSRGLAGTGELFF
TGTGCCAGCTCGCGTGGACTAGCGGGGACCGGGGAGCTGTTTTTT
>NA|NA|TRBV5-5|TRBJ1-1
CASSSHDGGNTEAFF
TGTGCCAGCAGCTCCCACGACGGAGGGAACACTGAAGCTTTCTTT
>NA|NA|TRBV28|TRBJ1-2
CASSQGRSGGYTF
TGTGCCAGCAGCCAAGGAAGATCAGGGGGCTACACCTTC
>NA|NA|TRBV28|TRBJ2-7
CASSLAGTRTPYEQYF
TGTGCCAGCAGTTTAGCCGGGACACGTACCCCCTACGAGCAGTACTTC
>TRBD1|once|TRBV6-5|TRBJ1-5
CASKRDRSNQPQHF
TGTGCCAGCAAACGGGACAGGAGCAATCAGCCCCAGCATTTT
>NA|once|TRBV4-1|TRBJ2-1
CASSQVGRGAYNEQFF
TGCGCCAGCAGCCAAGTGGGGAGAGGGGCCTACAATGAGCAGTTCTTC
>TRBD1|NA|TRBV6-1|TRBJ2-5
CASRGTGGRETQYF
TGTGCCAGCAGGGGGACAGGGGGGAGGGAGACCCAGTACTTC
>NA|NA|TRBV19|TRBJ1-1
CASSSTGNTEAFF
TGTGCCAGTAGTTCGACAGGGAACACTGAAGCTTTCTTT
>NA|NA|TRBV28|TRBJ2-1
CAFGGGKTNEQFF
TGTGCCTTCGGAGGGGGCAAGACGAATGAGCAGTTCTTC
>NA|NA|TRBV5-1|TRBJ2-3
CASSLVGFDTQYF
TGCGCCAGCAGCTTGGTCGGATTTGATACGCAGTATTTT
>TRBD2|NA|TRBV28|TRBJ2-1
CASSPPGSGSYNEQFF
TGTGCCAGCAGTCCGCCGGGGAGCGGGAGCTACAATGAGCAGTTCTTC
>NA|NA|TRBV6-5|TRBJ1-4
CASRGREATNEKLFF
TGTGCCAGCAGGGGGCGGGAGGCAACTAATGAAAAACTGTTTTTT
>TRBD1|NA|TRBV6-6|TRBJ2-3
CATRQGARDTQYF
TGTGCCACGAGACAGGGGGCAAGAGATACGCAGTATTTT
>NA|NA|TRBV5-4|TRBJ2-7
CASSLFYEQYF
TGTGCCAGCAGCTTGTTCTACGAGCAGTACTTC
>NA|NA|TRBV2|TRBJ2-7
CASLLAQSYEQYF
TGTGCCAGCCTCCTAGCGCAATCCTACGAGCAGTACTTC
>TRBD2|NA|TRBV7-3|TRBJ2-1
CASRVSGSHEQFF
TGTGCCAGCAGGGTTAGCGGGAGCCATGAGCAGTTCTTC
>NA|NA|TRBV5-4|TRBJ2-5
CASSLGIGVEETQYF
TGTGCCAGCAGCTTGGGAATCGGGGTTGAGGAGACCCAGTACTTC
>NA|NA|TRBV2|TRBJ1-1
CASTKMTVEAFF
TGTGCCAGCACGAAGATGACGGTTGAAGCTTTCTTT